Included here is one T cell receptor beta chain sequence, with context. The antigen this receptor binds is unknown. A read error may explain this, as a much larger clone is one base away. The CDR3 does not close with the conserved phenylalanine or tryptophan, likely indicating a read error. The library relied on PCR. TCRdb names Illumina HiSeq 4000 as the instrument used. Bulk TCR libraries were made following a previously described method, with the TCR primers given in Table S5. The Qiagen AllPrep DNA/RNA kit was used to purify total RNA. Before any analysis, reads coming from multiple sequencing runs of the same library were combined into one pool. The study's own analysis went as follows. Reads were retained only if their TCR constant sequence matched exactly, and those retained reads were trimmed to 150 nt and grouped according to their 12-nt molecular barcodes. Reads inside each barcode group were sub-clustered using a 15% Levenshtein threshold, and a quality-weighted consensus sequence was constructed for each RNA molecule. Non-functional sequences were filtered out, along with any lower-count sequence sitting one edit away from another sequence. Based on a fit of two negative binomial distributions, barcode sub-clusters having less than 20% of the maximum read count were discarded. TCRdb applied fastp at Q25 and MiXCR to the public reads, then kept only in-frame beta chains. Here each entry gathers all rows of one CDR3 protein and keeps the most common genes and DNA. In this record, the V and J calls reflect TCRdb's handling and not the investigators' own analysis. The sample table lists more than 450,000 distinct CDR3 sequences, roughly a fifth of them with a count of one. The leading ten clones occupy roughly 0.81% of the sample.

Naive CD8 T cell libraries were made from 20,000 to 1,000,000 sorted cells using 10%, 30% or 50% of purified RNA. Naive CD8 T cells, defined as CD8+CD4-CCR7+CD45RA+, were FACS-sorted into RLT Plus buffer on a BD FACSAria II. To test detection sensitivity, Jurkat RNA equal to around nine TCR copies was added to samples of roughly 17,000-1,100,000 naive CD8 T cells. Enrichment of CD8 T cells was performed with RosetteSep CD8+ T Cell Enrichment Cocktail and Ficoll-Paque, after which ACK red cell lysis was carried out. The data were obtained in a study of molecular identifiers for immune sequencing clone quantification (dated by TCRdb to 2017 to 2018). A note on the overall study: In a replicate experiment, RNA from roughly 18,000 or 92,000 naive CD8 T cells was split into five aliquots, four of which were sequenced. The study was a methods study using CD8 T cells to benchmark molecular-identifier clustering-based TCR repertoire sequencing (MIDCIRS) and TCR RNA copy counting.

The germline V gene sets CDR1 to MDHEN and CDR2 to SYDVKM. V lost 8 bases and J lost 0 bases; the stretch between them is 11 bases long. The CDR3 spans 14 residues, counting both ends. CDR3 DNA is the only sequence kept; it has 42 bases, read in frame from the first base. What the study reported, not specific to this receptor: Highly expanded clone sizes could be underestimated if identical TCR molecules share a barcode. Around 2.8 recovered TCR RNA copies per cell were obtained by modeling, versus about ten by digital PCR, implying a capture efficiency of 30% to 35%. In CMV-specific effector cells, clones with more than 20 RNA copies accounted for over 99% of molecules, whereas in naive cells such clones accounted for under 1%. When barcode sub-clustering was not used, chimeric consensus sequences inflated TCR diversity, with chimeras reaching as high as 47%. Spiked-in Jurkat TCR RNA equivalent to a single cell was reported to be detectable even among more than 900,000 naive CD8 T cells. The naive libraries included spiked-in Jurkat TCR RNA (over nine copies' worth), and this RNA is not part of the donor repertoire.

The rearranged chain carries TRBV28 and TRBJ1-3, with a tentative D gene TRBD1 over 5 matching bases. The sequenced material came from naive CD8+ T cells from blood, with Jurkat cell RNA spiked in. This sample's cell subset or site label indicates: FACS-sorted CD8+CD4-CCR7+CD45RA+ naive T cells. This receptor was obtained from a human donor in good health. Some libraries in this study had Jurkat cell RNA spiked in. The nucleotides read TGTGCCAGCGCGGGACGGACCTCTGGAAACACCATATATTCT. Translated, this is CASAGRTSGNTIYS.